These T cell receptor beta chains were read from a single sample in a study of blood T cells in healthy people across ages. TCRdb independently ran MiXCR on the 5' RACE reads; one entry per CDR3 protein. The table lists 1.5 million to 2 million distinct CDR3 sequences, about 31% of them singletons. Sequenced: blood. Source of these receptors: a woman between 25 and 40 years old in good health. CDR3s include the opening cysteine and the closing phenylalanine or tryptophan. Fields, in order: J gene, D gene, clone size, V gene, CDR3 DNA, CDR3 protein. D genes are given only for firm matches. The size of a clone is reported for some rows only, either as once, few or many, or as a class for expanded clones.

J: TRBJ2-3; D: TRBD1; size: many; V: TRBV29-1; DNA: TGCAGCGTTGGGACAGGGGATATTACAGATACGCAGTATTTT; CDR3: CSVGTGDITDTQYF
J: TRBJ1-5; D: -; size: few; V: TRBV12-3/TRBV12-4; DNA: TGTGCCAGCAGTTTAGTGAAAGGGACCGCAAATTGGCATCAGCCCCAGCATTTT; CDR3: CASSLVKGTANWHQPQHF
J: TRBJ1-1; D: TRBD1; size: few; V: TRBV25-1; DNA: TGTGCCAGCACTGCAGACAGGGATATGAACACTGAAGCTTTCTTT; CDR3: CASTADRDMNTEAFF
J: TRBJ2-1; D: TRBD2; size: few; V: TRBV20-1; DNA: TGCAGTGCTAGGGACCAACTAGCGTTTGTGGGCAATGAGCAGTTCTTC; CDR3: CSARDQLAFVGNEQFF
J: TRBJ2-3; D: -; size: -; V: TRBV10-3; DNA: TGTGCCATCAGGCCCGGCGACGGTTCCCCTGGGACAGATACGCAGTATTTT; CDR3: CAIRPGDGSPGTDTQYF
J: TRBJ1-1; D: -; size: -; V: TRBV20-1; DNA: TGCAGTGCTAGAGATGGGCGTGAAGCTTTCTTT; CDR3: CSARDGREAFF
J: TRBJ2-1; D: -; size: few; V: TRBV12-3/TRBV12-4; DNA: TGTGCCAGCAGTTTATTTTTGGGGGCCCCATACAATGAGCAGTTCTTC; CDR3: CASSLFLGAPYNEQFF
J: TRBJ2-1; D: TRBD1; size: few; V: TRBV29-1; DNA: TGCAGCGGCCTGACAGGGGACAATGAGCAGTTCTTC; CDR3: CSGLTGDNEQFF
J: TRBJ2-3; D: -; size: few; V: TRBV20-1; DNA: TGCAGTGTCAAGTCGAGGGCCCCGGATACGCAGTATTTT; CDR3: CSVKSRAPDTQYF
J: TRBJ2-1; D: -; size: -; V: TRBV15; DNA: TGTGCCACCAGCAGAGGGGTAGGTTCGGCGGGAAGATTCTACAATGAGCAGTTCTTC; CDR3: CATSRGVGSAGRFYNEQFF
J: TRBJ2-3; D: -; size: few; V: TRBV4-1; DNA: TGCGCCAGCAGCCAGCATACGACCCCTCGCACAGATACGCAGTATTTT; CDR3: CASSQHTTPRTDTQYF
J: TRBJ2-7; D: TRBD2; size: many; V: TRBV3-1; DNA: TGTGCCAGCAGCCAAGGGTCGGCGGGGGACCCCTACGAGCAGTACTTC; CDR3: CASSQGSAGDPYEQYF
J: TRBJ2-2; D: -; size: -; V: TRBV9; DNA: TGTGCCAGCAGCGTAGGTAGCAGGGTAAACACCGGGGAGCTGTTTTTT; CDR3: CASSVGSRVNTGELFF
J: TRBJ2-7; D: -; size: few; V: TRBV7-2; DNA: TGTGCCAGCAGCTCCGGGGGACTCGCATCCTACGAGCAGTACTTC; CDR3: CASSSGGLASYEQYF
J: TRBJ2-7; D: -; size: -; V: TRBV28; DNA: TGTGCCAGCCACCCGTTGGCTTTTGAGACCCCCTACGAGCAGTACTTC; CDR3: CASHPLAFETPYEQYF
J: TRBJ2-6; D: -; size: once; V: TRBV7-8; DNA: TGTGCCAGCAGCCCAGCGCCCAGGGAATTCCCTGGGGCCAGCGTCCTGACTTTC; CDR3: CASSPAPREFPGASVLTF
J: TRBJ2-5; D: -; size: -; V: TRBV5-1; DNA: TGCGCCAGCAGCTTAACCGGGACTCCCACCGGAGAGACCCAGTACTTC; CDR3: CASSLTGTPTGETQYF
J: TRBJ1-1; D: -; size: -; V: TRBV5-1; DNA: TGCGCCAGCAGCCCGGACCTAGGAGGGACTGAAGCTTTCTTT; CDR3: CASSPDLGGTEAFF
J: TRBJ2-3; D: TRBD2; size: -; V: TRBV28; DNA: TGTGCCAGCAGTTCCTGGACTAGCGGGGGTATATTGGATACGCAGTATTTT; CDR3: CASSSWTSGGILDTQYF
J: TRBJ2-5; D: TRBD1; size: few; V: TRBV10-2; DNA: TGCGCCAGCAGTGAAACGGGACAGAAGTGTCAAGAGACCCAGTACTTC; CDR3: CASSETGQKCQETQYF
J: TRBJ2-1; D: TRBD2; size: -; V: TRBV12-3/TRBV12-4; DNA: TGTGCCAGCAGTTTAGCAGCGGGGGGGGAAGAGCAGTTCTTC; CDR3: CASSLAAGGEEQFF
J: TRBJ2-6; D: -; size: -; V: TRBV20-1; DNA: TGCAGTGCTAGAGAGCCAGGGGCCGGGGCCAACGTCCTGACTTTC; CDR3: CSAREPGAGANVLTF
J: TRBJ2-5; D: TRBD2; size: -; V: TRBV10-1; DNA: TGCGCCAGCAAAGAGACAACTAGCGGGAGTCGTAGCTGCCAAGAGACCCAGTACTTC; CDR3: CASKETTSGSRSCQETQYF
J: TRBJ2-7; D: -; size: -; V: TRBV5-1; DNA: TGCGCCAGCAGCTTGGCCGGCGGGGAGGCCGAGCAGTACTTC; CDR3: CASSLAGGEAEQYF
J: TRBJ1-2; D: TRBD1; size: -; V: TRBV7-6; DNA: TGTGCCAGCAGTCTCTTCCCGGGACAGATAGTTGGCTACACCTTC; CDR3: CASSLFPGQIVGYTF
J: TRBJ2-1; D: TRBD1; size: -; V: TRBV20-1; DNA: TGCAGTGCTAGAGACCGAGGACAGGGGAGGTACAATGAGCAGTTCTTC; CDR3: CSARDRGQGRYNEQFF
J: TRBJ2-2; D: -; size: -; V: TRBV21-1; DNA: TGTGCCAGCCTTGTAAGGGGCAGGCAGAACACCGGGGAGCTGTTTTTT; CDR3: CASLVRGRQNTGELFF
J: TRBJ2-1; D: -; size: -; V: TRBV15; DNA: TGTGCCACCAGCAGATCCGGGACTTCCTACAATGAGCAGTTCTTC; CDR3: CATSRSGTSYNEQFF
J: TRBJ2-7; D: TRBD1; size: -; V: TRBV5-6; DNA: TGTGCCAGCAGCTCAACCGGACAGGGCAACGAGCAGTACTTC; CDR3: CASSSTGQGNEQYF
J: TRBJ2-1; D: TRBD2; size: -; V: TRBV15; DNA: TGTGCCACCAGCAGGGACACTAGCGGGGTGGGGGTTGAGCAGTTCTTC; CDR3: CATSRDTSGVGVEQFF
J: TRBJ2-1; D: TRBD1; size: -; V: TRBV29-1; DNA: TGCAGCGCCTCGGACAGGGATAGGCGCAATGAGCAGTTCTTC; CDR3: CSASDRDRRNEQFF
J: TRBJ2-1; D: TRBD2; size: -; V: TRBV20-1; DNA: TGCAGTGTAAGTGGGCTAGCGGGACCCAGTTGGTCCTACAATGAGCAGTTCTTC; CDR3: CSVSGLAGPSWSYNEQFF
J: TRBJ1-1; D: -; size: -; V: TRBV12-3/TRBV12-4; DNA: TGTGCCAGCAGGGAGGACAGAAGAAACACTGAAGCTTTCTTT; CDR3: CASREDRRNTEAFF
J: TRBJ2-7; D: TRBD2; size: -; V: TRBV7-2; DNA: TGTGCCAGCAGCTTAAGTCTAGCGGGAGGGGGCTACGAGCAGTACTTC; CDR3: CASSLSLAGGGYEQYF
J: TRBJ1-1; D: TRBD1; size: few; V: TRBV6-5; DNA: TGTGCCAGCAGAGAGACAGGGGGTCGCACTGAAGCTTTCTTT; CDR3: CASRETGGRTEAFF
J: TRBJ2-3; D: TRBD2; size: -; V: TRBV7-3; DNA: TGTGCCAGCAGCCATAGCGGGAGCGGTGGCACAGATACGCAGTATTTT; CDR3: CASSHSGSGGTDTQYF
J: TRBJ2-5; D: -; size: -; V: TRBV5-1; DNA: TGCGCCGGCAGCTTGTCAATAGCGGAACAAGAGACCCAGTACTTC; CDR3: CAGSLSIAEQETQYF
J: TRBJ2-7; D: -; size: -; V: TRBV7-9; DNA: TGTACCAGCAGCCCGTTCCCGACAGGCCCTTCTTCCTACGAGCAGTACTTC; CDR3: CTSSPFPTGPSSYEQYF
J: TRBJ2-7; D: TRBD2; size: -; V: TRBV18; DNA: TGTGCCAGCTCACCCGAAGGCGGGAGAACCTACGAGCAGTACTTC; CDR3: CASSPEGGRTYEQYF
J: TRBJ2-1; D: TRBD2; size: -; V: TRBV7-3; DNA: TGTGCCAGCAGCTTAGGTAGCGGGATCCCCAATGAGCAGTTCTTC; CDR3: CASSLGSGIPNEQFF